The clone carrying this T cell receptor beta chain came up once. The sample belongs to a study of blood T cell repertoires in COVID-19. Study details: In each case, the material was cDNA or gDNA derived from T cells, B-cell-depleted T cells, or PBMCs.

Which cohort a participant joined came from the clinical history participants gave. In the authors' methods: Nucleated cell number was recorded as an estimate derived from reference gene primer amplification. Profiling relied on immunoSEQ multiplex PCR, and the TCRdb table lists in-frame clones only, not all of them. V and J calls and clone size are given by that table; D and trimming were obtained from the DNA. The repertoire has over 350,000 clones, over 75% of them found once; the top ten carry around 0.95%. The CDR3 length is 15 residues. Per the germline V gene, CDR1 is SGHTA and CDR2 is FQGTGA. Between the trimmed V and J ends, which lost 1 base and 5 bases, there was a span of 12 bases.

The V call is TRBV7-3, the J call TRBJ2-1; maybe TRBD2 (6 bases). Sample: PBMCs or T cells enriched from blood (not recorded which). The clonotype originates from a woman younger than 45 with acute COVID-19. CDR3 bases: TGTGCCAGCAGCTTAAGTGGGGCGGGGAACAATGAGCAGTTCTTC. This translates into CASSLSGAGNNEQFF.